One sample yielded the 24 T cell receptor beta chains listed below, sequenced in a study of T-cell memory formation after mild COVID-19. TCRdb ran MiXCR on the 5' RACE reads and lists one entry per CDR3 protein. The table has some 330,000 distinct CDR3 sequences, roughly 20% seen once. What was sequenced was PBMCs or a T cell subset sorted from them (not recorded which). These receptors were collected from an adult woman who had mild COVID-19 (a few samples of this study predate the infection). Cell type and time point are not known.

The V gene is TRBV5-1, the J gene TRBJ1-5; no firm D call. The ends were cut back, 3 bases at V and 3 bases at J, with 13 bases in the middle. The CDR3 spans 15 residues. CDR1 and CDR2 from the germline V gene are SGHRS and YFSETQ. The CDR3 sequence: CASSSAGGDNQPQHF. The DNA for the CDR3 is TGCGCCAGCAGCTCCGCGGGCGGAGACAATCAGCCCCAGCATTTT.

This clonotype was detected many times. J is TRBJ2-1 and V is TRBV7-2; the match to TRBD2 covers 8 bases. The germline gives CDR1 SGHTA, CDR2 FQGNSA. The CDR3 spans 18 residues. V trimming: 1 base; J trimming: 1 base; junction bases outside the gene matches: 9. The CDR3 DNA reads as TGTGCCAGCAGCTTAGGGCCCCGGGGGGGCCAATCCTACAATGAGCAGTTCTTC. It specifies CASSLGPRGGQSYNEQFF.

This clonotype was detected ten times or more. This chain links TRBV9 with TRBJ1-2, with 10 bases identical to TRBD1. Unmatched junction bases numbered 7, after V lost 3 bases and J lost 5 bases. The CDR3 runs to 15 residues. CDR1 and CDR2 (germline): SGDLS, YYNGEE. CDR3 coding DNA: TGTGCCAGCAGCGACCGGACAGGGGGGACGTATGGCTACACCTTC. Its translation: CASSDRTGGTYGYTF.

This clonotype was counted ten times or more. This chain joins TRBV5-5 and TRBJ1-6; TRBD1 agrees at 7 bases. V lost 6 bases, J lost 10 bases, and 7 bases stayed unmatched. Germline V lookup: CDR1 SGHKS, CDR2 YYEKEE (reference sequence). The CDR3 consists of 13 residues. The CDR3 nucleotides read TGTGCCAGCAACAGGGGCCCGGCCTCACCCCTCCACTTT. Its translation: CASNRGPASPLHF.

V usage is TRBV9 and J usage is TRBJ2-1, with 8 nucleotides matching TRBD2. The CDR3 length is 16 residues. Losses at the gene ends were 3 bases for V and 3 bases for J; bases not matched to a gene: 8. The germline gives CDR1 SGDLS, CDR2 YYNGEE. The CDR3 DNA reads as TGTGCCAGCAGCGCCCGAGCGGGGGCCAACTACAATGAGCAGTTCTTC. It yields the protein CASSARAGANYNEQFF.

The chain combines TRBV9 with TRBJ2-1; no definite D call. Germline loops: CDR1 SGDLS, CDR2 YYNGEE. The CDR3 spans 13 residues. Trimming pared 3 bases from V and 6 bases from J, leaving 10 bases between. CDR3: CASSAQTLNEQFF. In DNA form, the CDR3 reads TGTGCCAGCAGCGCCCAGACCCTCAATGAGCAGTTCTTC.

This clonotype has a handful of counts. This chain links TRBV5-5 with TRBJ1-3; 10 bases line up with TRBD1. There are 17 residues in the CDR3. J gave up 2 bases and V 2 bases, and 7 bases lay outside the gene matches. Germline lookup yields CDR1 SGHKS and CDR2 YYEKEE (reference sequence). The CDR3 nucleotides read TGTGCCAGCAGCTTTACGACCGGGACAGGGGCTGGAAACACCATATATTTT. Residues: CASSFTTGTGAGNTIYF.

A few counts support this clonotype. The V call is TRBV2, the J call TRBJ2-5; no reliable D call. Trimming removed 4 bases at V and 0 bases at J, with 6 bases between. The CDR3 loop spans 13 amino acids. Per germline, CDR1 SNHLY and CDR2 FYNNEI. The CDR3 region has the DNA TGTGCCAGCAGTGCCGACTACCAAGAGACCCAGTACTTC. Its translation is CASSADYQETQYF.

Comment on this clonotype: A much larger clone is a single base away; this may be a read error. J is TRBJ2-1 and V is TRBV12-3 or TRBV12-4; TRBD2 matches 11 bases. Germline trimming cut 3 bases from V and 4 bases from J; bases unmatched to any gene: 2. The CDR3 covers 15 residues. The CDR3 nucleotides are TGTGCCAGCAGTTTTTCTAGCGGGAGGTACAATGAGCAGTTCTTC. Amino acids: CASSFSSGRYNEQFF.

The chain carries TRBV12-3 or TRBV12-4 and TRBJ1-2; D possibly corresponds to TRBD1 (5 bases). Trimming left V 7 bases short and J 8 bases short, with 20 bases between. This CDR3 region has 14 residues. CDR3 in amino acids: CASNIGQRVGGYTF. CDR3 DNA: TGTGCCAGCAACATAGGACAACGCGTTGGGGGCTACACCTTC.

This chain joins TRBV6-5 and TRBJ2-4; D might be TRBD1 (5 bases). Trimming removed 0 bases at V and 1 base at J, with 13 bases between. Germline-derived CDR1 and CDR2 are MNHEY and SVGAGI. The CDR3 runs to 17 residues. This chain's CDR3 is CASSYSLLGDAKNIQYF. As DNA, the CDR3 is TGTGCCAGCAGTTACTCGTTATTAGGGGATGCCAAAAACATTCAGTACTTC.

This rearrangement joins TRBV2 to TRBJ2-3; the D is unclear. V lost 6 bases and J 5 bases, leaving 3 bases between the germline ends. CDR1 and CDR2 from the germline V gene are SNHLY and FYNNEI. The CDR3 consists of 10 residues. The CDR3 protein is CASRVDTQYF. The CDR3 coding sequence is TGTGCCAGCAGGGTAGATACGCAGTATTTT.

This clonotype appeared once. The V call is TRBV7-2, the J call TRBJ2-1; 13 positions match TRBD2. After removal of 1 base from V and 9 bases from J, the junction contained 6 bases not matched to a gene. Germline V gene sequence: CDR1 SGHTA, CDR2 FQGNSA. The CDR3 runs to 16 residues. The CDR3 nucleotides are TGTGCCAGCAGCTTAGTGAGACTAGCGGGAGGAGGTGAGCAGTTCTTC. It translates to CASSLVRLAGGGEQFF. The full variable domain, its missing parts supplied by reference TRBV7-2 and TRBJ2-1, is GAGVSQSPSNKVTEKGKDVELRCDPISGHTALYWYRQSLGQGLEFLIYFQGNSAPDKSGLPSDRFSAERTGGSVSTLTIQRTQQEDSAVYLCASSLVRLAGGGEQFFGPGTRLTVL.

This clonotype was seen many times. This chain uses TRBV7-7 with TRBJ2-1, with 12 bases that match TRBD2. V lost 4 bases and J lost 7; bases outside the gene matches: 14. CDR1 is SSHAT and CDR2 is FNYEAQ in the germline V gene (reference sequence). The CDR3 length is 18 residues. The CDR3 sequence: CASSSGALAGGAYNEQFF. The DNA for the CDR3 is TGTGCCAGCAGCTCAGGCGCACTAGCGGGGGGTGCATATAATGAGCAGTTCTTC.

In DNA, the CDR3 is TGTGCCAGCAGCCAAGATGTAACAGCAAAGCAGTACTTC. It encodes CASSQDVTAKQYF. The V gene is TRBV3-1, the J gene TRBJ2-7; D gene ambiguous. With 0 bases removed from V and 8 bases from J, the gap between germline ends came to 11 bases. The CDR3 spans 13 residues. Germline V gene lookup returns CDR1 LGHDT and CDR2 YNNKEL (reference sequence).

CDR3 nucleotide sequence: TGTGCCAGCACCAGTTGGGCTAGCGGGACCAATGAGCAGTTCTTC. Amino acid sequence: CASTSWASGTNEQFF. J is TRBJ2-1 and V is TRBV9, with 9 nucleotides matching TRBD2. CDR1 and CDR2 from the germline V gene are SGDLS and YYNGEE. After removal of 6 bases from V and 6 bases from J, the junction contained 10 bases not matched to a gene. The CDR3 runs 15 residues.

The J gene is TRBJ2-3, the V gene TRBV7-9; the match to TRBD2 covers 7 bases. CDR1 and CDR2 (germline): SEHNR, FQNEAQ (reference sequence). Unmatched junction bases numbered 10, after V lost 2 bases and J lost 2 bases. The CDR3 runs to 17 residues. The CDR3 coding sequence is TGTGCCAGCAGCTTAAAGGTCCTAGCGGATGTCACAGATACGCAGTATTTT. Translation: CASSLKVLADVTDTQYF.

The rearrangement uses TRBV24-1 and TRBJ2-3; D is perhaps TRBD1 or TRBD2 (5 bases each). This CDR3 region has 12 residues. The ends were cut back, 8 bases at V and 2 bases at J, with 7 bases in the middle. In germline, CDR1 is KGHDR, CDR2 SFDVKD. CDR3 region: CATMGVTDTQYF. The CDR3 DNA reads TGTGCCACCATGGGGGTCACAGATACGCAGTATTTT.

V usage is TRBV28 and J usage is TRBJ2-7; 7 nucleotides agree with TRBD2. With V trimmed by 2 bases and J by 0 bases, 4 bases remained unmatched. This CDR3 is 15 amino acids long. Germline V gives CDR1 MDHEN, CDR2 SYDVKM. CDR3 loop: CASSLGRVISYEQYF. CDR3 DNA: TGTGCCAGCAGTTTAGGGAGGGTGATCTCCTACGAGCAGTACTTC.

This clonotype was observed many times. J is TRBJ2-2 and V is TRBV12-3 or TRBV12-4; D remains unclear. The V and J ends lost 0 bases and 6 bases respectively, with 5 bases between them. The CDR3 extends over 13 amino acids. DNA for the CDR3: TGTGCCAGCAGTTTAGCGGGGTCCGGGGAGCTGTTTTTT. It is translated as CASSLAGSGELFF.

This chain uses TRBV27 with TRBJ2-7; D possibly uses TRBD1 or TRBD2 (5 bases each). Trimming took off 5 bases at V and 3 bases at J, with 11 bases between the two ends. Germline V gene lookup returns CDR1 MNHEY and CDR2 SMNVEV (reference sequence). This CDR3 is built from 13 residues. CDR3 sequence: CASSAGGGYEQYF. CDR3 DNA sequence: TGTGCCAGCAGTGCAGGTGGGGGCTACGAGCAGTACTTC.

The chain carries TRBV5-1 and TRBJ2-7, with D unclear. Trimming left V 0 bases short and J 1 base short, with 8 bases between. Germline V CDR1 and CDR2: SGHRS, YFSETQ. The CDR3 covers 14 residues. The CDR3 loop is CASSLGVGSYEQYF. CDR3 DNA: TGCGCCAGCAGCTTGGGGGTTGGGTCCTACGAGCAGTACTTC.

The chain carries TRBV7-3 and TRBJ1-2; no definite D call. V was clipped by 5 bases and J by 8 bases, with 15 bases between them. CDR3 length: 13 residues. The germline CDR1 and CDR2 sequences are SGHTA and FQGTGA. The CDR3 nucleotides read TGTGCCAGCAGCCCCCTAATGGGATCGGGCTACACCTTC. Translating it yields CASSPLMGSGYTF.

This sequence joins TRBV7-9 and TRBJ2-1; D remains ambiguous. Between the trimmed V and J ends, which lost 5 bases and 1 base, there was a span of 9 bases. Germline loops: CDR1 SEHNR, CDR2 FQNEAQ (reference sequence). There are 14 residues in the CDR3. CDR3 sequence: CASSHRSSYNEQFF. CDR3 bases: TGTGCCAGCAGCCATAGGTCGTCCTACAATGAGCAGTTCTTC.